This TCR beta chain was profiled in a study of Ad26.COV2.S vaccination and SARS-CoV-2 variants. Whole-study context: By the intramuscular route, Ad26.COV2.S was given once, or twice 56 days apart. Regarding the study as a whole: The TCR breadth and depth analyses may have understated or missed part of the total T cell responses.

Libraries were prepared by immunoSEQ multiplex PCR; TCRdb keeps only in-frame clonotypes and omits some of them. This sample has 350,000 to 450,000 clones; about nine tenths occur once, and the top ten carry roughly 3.6%. Trimming shortened V by 3 bases and J by 4 bases, and 15 bases separated the two germline ends. This CDR3 comprises 15 residues. Germline-derived CDR1 and CDR2 are SEHNR and FQNEAQ (reference sequence). Documented treatment: 19 received Ad26.COV2.S at low or high dose, single or two shots; several received placebo; per-sample allocation not given. After the first vaccine or placebo injection, samples were drawn on day 63. In Boston, the donor was an adult between 18-55 years of age. A note on this clone: The antigen is not known.

The sequence was collected from a person aged 18-65 years who received the Ad26.COV2.S COVID-19 vaccine or a placebo. The rearrangement uses TRBV7-9 and TRBJ1-1; D gene uncertain. The sequences come from peripheral blood, collected in a trial of Ad26.COV2.S vaccine versus placebo. CDR3 protein: CASSFKGRSPTEAFF. Here the CDR3 DNA reads TGTGCCAGCAGCTTTAAGGGAAGGTCTCCCACTGAAGCTTTCTTT.